This paragraph reports one T cell receptor (beta chain). This clone showed up just a few times. Its target antigen remains unknown. The input lacks base qualities; no much larger clone sits a single base away. The data were obtained in a study of blood T cell repertoires in COVID-19 (TCRdb year 2020). With respect to the entire study: Samples covering the acute and convalescent phases of COVID-19 were provided by collaborators in the United States, Italy and Spain. The prospective study material was composed of cDNA or gDNA derived from T cells, B-cell-depleted T cells, or PBMCs. The dataset comprised deeply sampled blood TCRbeta repertoires from subjects exposed to, actively infected with, or recovered from COVID-19. A freely available public database, intended as a resource for researchers studying the immune response to SARS-CoV-2, is where the repertoires were released. The samples were drawn from the first 160 participants of the ongoing ImmuneRACE study and from over 950 subjects provided by 6 global collaborators. The sample metadata nearly always contained a de-identified subject ID, COVID-19 status, age in years and sex. Where HLA class I and class II types were available, the types were taken from metadata supplied by the sample provider, not from assay-based typing.

Whole blood was collected in K2EDTA tubes by collaborating institutions according to the institutions' own protocols. For TCRbeta analysis, collaborators shipped samples in one of three forms: frozen whole blood, isolated PBMCs, or DNA extracted from either of those sample types. V is shortened by 5 bases, J by 8 bases, and the region joining them spans 12 bases. From the cysteine up to the phenylalanine, the CDR3 has a length of 13 residues. The sequence is cut down to CDR3 DNA, 39 bases in frame from base 1. Based on the germline V gene, the CDR1 and CDR2 sequences are MNHEY and SVGAGI. TCRbeta CDR3 regions were amplified from genomic DNA using the immunoSEQ Assay, a bias-controlled multiplex PCR. As for the original processing: The number of nucleated cells in each sample was estimated from the amplification of reference gene primers within the assay. To quantify the absolute abundance of each unique TCRbeta CDR3 rearrangement, sequence reads were collapsed and filtered. For each sample, productive Simpson clonality was calculated as the square root of Simpson's diversity index across productive rearrangements. In its TCRdb copy, this immuneACCESS table keeps in-frame sequences only and misses some clones. Where compared with another copy, unresolved V genes explain less than half of these, and the others have no known cause. Clonal size and the V and J genes are those of that table, whereas D and trimming came from the DNA. In all, the sample holds just over 650,000 clones, and about 90% of those were seen once. Roughly 0.25% of the sample belongs to the ten largest clones.

What the authors observed across the whole study: The amount of clinical and demographic metadata varied by source and participant and was provided uncurated.

The sequence derives from a young woman with acute or convalescent COVID-19. The sequenced sample was peripheral blood. This sequence uses TRBV6-5 and TRBJ1-4; no D segment can be confidently identified. Here is the DNA: TGTGCCAGCAGTACACTGCCGGAGGAAAAACTGTTTTTT. It translates to CASSTLPEEKLFF.